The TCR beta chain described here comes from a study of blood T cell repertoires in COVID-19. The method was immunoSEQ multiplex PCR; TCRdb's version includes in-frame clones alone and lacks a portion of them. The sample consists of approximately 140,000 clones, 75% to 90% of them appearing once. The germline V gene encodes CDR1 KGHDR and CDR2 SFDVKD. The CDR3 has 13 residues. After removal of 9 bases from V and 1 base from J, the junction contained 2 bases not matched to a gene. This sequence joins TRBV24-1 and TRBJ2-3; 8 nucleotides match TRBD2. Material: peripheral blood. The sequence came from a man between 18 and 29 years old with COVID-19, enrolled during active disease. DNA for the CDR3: TGTGCCACCGCGGGGGGAGGCACAGATACGCAGTATTTT. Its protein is CATAGGGTDTQYF.